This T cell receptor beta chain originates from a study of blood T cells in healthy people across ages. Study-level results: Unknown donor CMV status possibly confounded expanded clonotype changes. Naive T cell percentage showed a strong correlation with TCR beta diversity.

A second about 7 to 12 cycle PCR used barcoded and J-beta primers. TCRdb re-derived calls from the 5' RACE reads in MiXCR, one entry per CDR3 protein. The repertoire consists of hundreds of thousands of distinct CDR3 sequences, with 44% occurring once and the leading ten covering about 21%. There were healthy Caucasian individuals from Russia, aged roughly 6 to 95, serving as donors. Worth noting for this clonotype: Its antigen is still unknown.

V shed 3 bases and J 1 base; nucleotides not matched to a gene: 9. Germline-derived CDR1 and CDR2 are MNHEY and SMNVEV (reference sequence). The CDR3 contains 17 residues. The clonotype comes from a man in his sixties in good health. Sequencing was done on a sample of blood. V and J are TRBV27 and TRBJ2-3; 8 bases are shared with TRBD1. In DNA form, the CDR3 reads TGTGCCAGCAGTTTCCGGACAGGGCGCTCCCGCACAGATACGCAGTATTTT. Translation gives CASSFRTGRSRTDTQYF.